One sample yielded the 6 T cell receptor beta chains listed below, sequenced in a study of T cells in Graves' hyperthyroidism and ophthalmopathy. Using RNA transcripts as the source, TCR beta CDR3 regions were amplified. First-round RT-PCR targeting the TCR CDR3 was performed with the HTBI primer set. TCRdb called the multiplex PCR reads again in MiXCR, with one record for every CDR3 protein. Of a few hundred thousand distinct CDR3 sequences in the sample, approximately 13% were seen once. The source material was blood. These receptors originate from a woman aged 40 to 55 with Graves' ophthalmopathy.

The CDR3 is CATSRETASYEQYF. Written as DNA, the CDR3 is TGTGCCACCAGCAGAGAGACAGCTTCCTACGAGCAGTACTTC. The rearrangement uses TRBV15 and TRBJ2-7; maybe TRBD1 (5 bases). The length of the CDR3 is 14 residues. V was trimmed by 0 bases and J by 1 base, leaving 7 bases between them. Germline-derived CDR1 and CDR2 are LNHNV and YYDKDF (reference sequence).

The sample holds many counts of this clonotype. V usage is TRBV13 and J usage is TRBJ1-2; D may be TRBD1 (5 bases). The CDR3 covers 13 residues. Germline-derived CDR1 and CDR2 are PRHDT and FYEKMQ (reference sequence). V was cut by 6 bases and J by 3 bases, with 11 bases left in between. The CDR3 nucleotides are TGTGCCAGCAGGGGCAGGGACCACTATGGCTACACCTTC. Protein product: CASRGRDHYGYTF. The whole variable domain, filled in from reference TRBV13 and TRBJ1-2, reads AAGVIQSPRHLIKEKRETATLKCYPIPRHDTVYWYQQGPGQDPQFLISFYEKMQSDKGSIPDRFSAQQFSDYHSELNMSSLELGDSALYFCASRGRDHYGYTFGSGTRLTVV.

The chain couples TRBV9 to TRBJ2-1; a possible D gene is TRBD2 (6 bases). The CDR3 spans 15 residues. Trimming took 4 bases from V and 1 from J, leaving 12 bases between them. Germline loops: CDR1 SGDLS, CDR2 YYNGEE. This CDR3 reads CASSPRERSYNEQFF. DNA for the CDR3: TGTGCCAGCAGCCCTCGGGAGAGGTCCTACAATGAGCAGTTCTTC.

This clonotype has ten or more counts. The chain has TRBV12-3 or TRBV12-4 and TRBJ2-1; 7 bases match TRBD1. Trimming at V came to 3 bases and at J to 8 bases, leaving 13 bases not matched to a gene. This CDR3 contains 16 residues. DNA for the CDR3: TGTGCCAGCAGTTTTGGGACAGATTTCGACGTGGATGAGCAGTTCTTC. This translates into CASSFGTDFDVDEQFF.

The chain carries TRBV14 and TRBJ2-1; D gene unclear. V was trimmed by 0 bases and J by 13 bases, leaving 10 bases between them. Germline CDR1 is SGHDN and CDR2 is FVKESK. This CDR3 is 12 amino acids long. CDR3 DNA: TGTGCCAGCAGCCAAGAGTTGGTACTTCAGTTCTTC. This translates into CASSQELVLQFF.

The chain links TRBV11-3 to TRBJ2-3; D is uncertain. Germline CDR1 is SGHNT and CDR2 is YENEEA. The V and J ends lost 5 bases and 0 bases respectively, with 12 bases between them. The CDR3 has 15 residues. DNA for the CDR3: TGTGCCAGCAGCCCCTTAGTCACTAGCACAGATACGCAGTATTTT. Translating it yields CASSPLVTSTDTQYF.